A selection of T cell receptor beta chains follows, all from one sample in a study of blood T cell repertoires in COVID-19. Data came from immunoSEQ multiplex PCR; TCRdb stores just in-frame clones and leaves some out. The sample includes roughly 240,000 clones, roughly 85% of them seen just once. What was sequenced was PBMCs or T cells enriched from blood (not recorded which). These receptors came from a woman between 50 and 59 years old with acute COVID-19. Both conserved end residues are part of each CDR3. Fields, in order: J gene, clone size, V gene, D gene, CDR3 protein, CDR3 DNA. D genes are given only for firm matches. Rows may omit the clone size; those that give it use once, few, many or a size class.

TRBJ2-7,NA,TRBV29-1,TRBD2,CSVEGLADTYEQYF,TGCAGCGTTGAGGGACTAGCGGACACCTACGAGCAGTACTTC
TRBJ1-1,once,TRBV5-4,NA,CASSLGGNLNTEAFF,TGTGCCAGCAGCTTGGGGGGCAACTTAAACACTGAAGCTTTCTTT
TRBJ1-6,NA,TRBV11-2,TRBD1,CASSRTGRINSPLHF,TGTGCCAGCAGCAGGACAGGCAGAATTAATTCACCCCTCCACTTT
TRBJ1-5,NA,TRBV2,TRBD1,CASRAGTEYNQPQHF,TGTGCCAGCAGAGCCGGGACAGAGTATAATCAGCCCCAGCATTTT
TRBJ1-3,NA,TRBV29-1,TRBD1,CSAGTAGSGNTIYF,TGCAGCGCAGGGACAGCAGGCTCTGGAAACACCATATATTTT
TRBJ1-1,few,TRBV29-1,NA,CSVAPPGQNTEAFF,TGCAGCGTTGCCCCACCGGGACAAAACACTGAAGCTTTCTTT
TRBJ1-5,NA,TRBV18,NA,CASSPNRGGGGQPQHF,TGTGCCAGCTCACCGAACCGGGGGGGAGGCGGTCAGCCCCAGCATTTT
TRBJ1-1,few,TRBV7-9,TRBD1,CASSLTGGTEAFF,TGTGCCAGCAGCTTGACAGGGGGGACTGAAGCTTTCTTT
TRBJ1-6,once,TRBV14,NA,CASTGGTLDNSPLHF,TGTGCCAGCACGGGAGGGACCTTGGATAATTCACCCCTCCACTTT
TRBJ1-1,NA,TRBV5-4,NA,CASSSARGFTEAFF,TGTGCCAGCAGCTCAGCCAGGGGATTCACTGAAGCTTTCTTT
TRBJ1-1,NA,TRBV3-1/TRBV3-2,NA,CASSQGWGDNTEAFF,TGTGCCAGCAGCCAAGGATGGGGGGATAACACTGAAGCTTTCTTT
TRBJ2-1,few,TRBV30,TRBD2,CAWSGGLAVQSSYNEQFF,TGTGCCTGGAGTGGGGGACTAGCGGTCCAGAGCTCCTACAATGAGCAGTTCTTC
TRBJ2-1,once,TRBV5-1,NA,CASSLRLDGGTYNEQFF,TGCGCCAGCAGCTTGCGACTAGACGGCGGAACCTACAATGAGCAGTTCTTC
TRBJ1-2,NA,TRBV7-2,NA,CASSYGQLTNYGYTF,TGTGCCAGCAGCTACGGACAGCTTACTAACTATGGCTACACCTTC
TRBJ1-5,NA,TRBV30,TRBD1,CAWSVGTGNQPQHF,TGTGCCTGGAGTGTGGGGACAGGGAATCAGCCCCAGCATTTT
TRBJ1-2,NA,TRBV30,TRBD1,CAWLKQTGTGYGYTF,TGTGCCTGGCTTAAACAAACCGGGACAGGCTATGGCTACACCTTC
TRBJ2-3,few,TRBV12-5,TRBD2,CASGPSGGRTDTQYF,TGTGCTAGTGGCCCTAGCGGGGGACGCACAGATACGCAGTATTTT
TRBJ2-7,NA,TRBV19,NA,CASSPGHREGEQYF,TGTGCCAGTAGTCCGGGACATAGAGAGGGGGAGCAGTACTTC
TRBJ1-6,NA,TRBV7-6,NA,CASSDSQGTYDMESYNSPLHF,TGTGCCAGCAGCGATTCCCAGGGGACCTACGATATGGAGTCCTATAATTCACCCCTCCACTTT
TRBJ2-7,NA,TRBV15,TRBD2,CATSRDGGGRYEQYF,TGTGCCACCAGCAGAGATGGCGGGGGGCGCTACGAGCAGTACTTC
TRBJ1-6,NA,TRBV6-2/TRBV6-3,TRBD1,CASSYALDRVGYNSPLHF,TGTGCCAGCAGTTACGCCCTGGACAGGGTTGGATATAATTCACCCCTCCACTTT
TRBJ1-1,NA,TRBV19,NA,CASSIRGQMTEAFF,TGTGCCAGTAGTATCCGCGGACAGATGACTGAAGCTTTCTTT
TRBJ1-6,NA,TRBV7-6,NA,CASSLAGQGSDSPLHF,TGTGCCAGCAGCTTAGCTGGCCAGGGATCGGATTCACCCCTCCACTTT
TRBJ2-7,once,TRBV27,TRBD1,CASSHRGVSYEQYF,TGTGCCAGCAGCCACAGGGGGGTGTCCTACGAGCAGTACTTC
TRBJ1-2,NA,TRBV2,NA,CASKPGREEFGYTF,TGTGCCAGCAAGCCGGGACGGGAGGAATTTGGCTACACCTTC
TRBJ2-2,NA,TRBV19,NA,CASSIAEANTGELFF,TGTGCCAGTAGTATTGCGGAGGCGAACACCGGGGAGCTGTTTTTT
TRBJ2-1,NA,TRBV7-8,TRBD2,CASSPRLAGGIASSTEQFF,TGTGCCAGCAGCCCCCGACTAGCGGGGGGGATCGCCTCGAGCACGGAGCAGTTCTTC
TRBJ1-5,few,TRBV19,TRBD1,CASSIKLRDRGYQPQHF,TGTGCCAGTAGTATCAAACTCCGGGACAGGGGCTATCAGCCCCAGCATTTT
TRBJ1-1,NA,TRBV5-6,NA,CASSLTAVMNTEAFF,TGTGCCAGCAGCTTGACAGCGGTAATGAACACTGAAGCTTTCTTT
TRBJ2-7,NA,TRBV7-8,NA,CASSPGTDTSEQYF,TGTGCCAGCAGCCCCGGGACTGACACCTCCGAGCAGTACTTC
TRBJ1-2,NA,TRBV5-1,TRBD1,CASSLGQTGDSNYGYTF,TGCGCCAGCAGCCTGGGTCAGACAGGGGATTCTAACTATGGCTACACCTTC
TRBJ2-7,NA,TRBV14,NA,CASSQEEVSYEQYF,TGTGCCAGCAGCCAAGAGGAGGTCTCCTACGAGCAGTACTTC
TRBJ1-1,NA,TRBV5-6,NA,CASAPAWGDTEAFF,TGTGCCAGCGCTCCGGCATGGGGGGACACTGAAGCTTTCTTT
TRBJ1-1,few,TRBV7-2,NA,CASNIRGAGTEAFF,TGTGCCAGTAATATAAGGGGCGCGGGGACTGAAGCTTTCTTT
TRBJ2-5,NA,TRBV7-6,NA,CASSPTTSLLYQETQYF,TGTGCCAGCAGCCCAACAACTTCACTACTGTACCAAGAGACCCAGTACTTC
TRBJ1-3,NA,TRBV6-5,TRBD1,CASSYAQGNTIYF,TGTGCCAGCAGTTATGCACAGGGGAACACCATATATTTT
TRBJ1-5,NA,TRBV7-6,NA,CASSSPNQPQHF,TGTGCCAGCAGCTCTCCTAATCAGCCCCAGCATTTT
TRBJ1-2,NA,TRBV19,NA,CASSTLNYGYTF,TGTGCCAGTAGTACACTGAACTATGGCTACACCTTC
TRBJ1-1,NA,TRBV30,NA,CAWSTGVNTEAFF,TGTGCCTGGAGTACGGGGGTCAACACTGAAGCTTTCTTT
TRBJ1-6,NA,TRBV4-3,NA,CASSQVKMWATSSYNSPLHF,TGCGCCAGCAGCCAAGTAAAGATGTGGGCAACTAGCTCCTATAATTCACCCCTCCACTTT